This TCR beta chain was profiled in a study of regulatory T cells in long-lasting Graves disease. Turning to this clonotype: Its antigen remains unknown.

Findings and limits, study-wide: The TCR repertoire of persistent Graves' patients was less diverse than that of newly diagnosed ones.

CDR3 length: 17 amino acids. The germline gives CDR1 MGHRA, CDR2 YSYEKL. V was pared by 5 bases and J by 2 bases, with 21 bases between. Library construction for TCR beta used iRepertoire HTBI primers and Arm-PCR of CDR3 regions. TCRdb analysed the multiplex PCR reads with MiXCR anew, one entry per CDR3 protein. Among about 420,000 distinct CDR3 sequences listed, about a sixth were seen once. Time point denoted: newly diagnosed GD, antithyroid drugs for less than 3 months. Generation of the TCR library employed RNA extracted from PBMCs. These same data were also listed under a study on T cells in Graves' hyperthyroidism and ophthalmopathy.

The sequence was obtained from a woman between 18 and 29 years old with Graves disease. The material was peripheral blood mononuclear cells (PBMCs), obtained at new diagnosis, from a patient treated with antithyroid drugs. V and J are TRBV4-1 and TRBJ2-5; weak D call: TRBD1 (6 bases). As DNA, the CDR3 is TGCGCCAGCAGCGCCCTCCCACCACAGGGAAATCAAGAGACCCAGTACTTC. It yields the protein CASSALPPQGNQETQYF.